One sample yielded the 8 T cell receptor beta chains listed below, sequenced in a study of regulatory T cells in long-lasting Graves disease. Assembly of TCR beta libraries relied on iRepertoire HTBI primers together with Arm-PCR of CDR3 regions. TCRdb analysed the multiplex PCR reads with MiXCR anew, one entry per CDR3 protein. The data contain more than 400,000 distinct CDR3 sequences, under 20% of them singletons. Time point indicated: newly diagnosed GD, antithyroid drugs for less than 3 months. After RNA was extracted from PBMCs, the TCR library was made from it. The data were also submitted as part of a second study, on T cells in Graves' hyperthyroidism and ophthalmopathy.

Material: peripheral blood mononuclear cells (PBMCs), obtained at new diagnosis, from a patient treated with antithyroid drugs. Receptor source: a middle-aged man with Graves disease.

This rearrangement joins TRBV20-1 to TRBJ2-6; TRBD1 agrees at 8 bases. The CDR3 runs to 16 residues. Trimming at V came to 3 bases and at J to 2 bases, leaving 6 bases not matched to a gene. Germline V gives CDR1 DFQATT, CDR2 SNEGSKA (reference sequence). This chain's CDR3 is CSARDRDSAGANVLTF. The CDR3 region has the DNA TGCAGTGCTAGGGACAGGGATTCAGCTGGGGCCAACGTCCTGACTTTC.

This clonotype was seen a handful of times. The V gene is TRBV18, the J gene TRBJ2-3; 8 nucleotides align to TRBD2. The CDR3 spans 16 residues. Germline V CDR1 and CDR2: KGHSH, LQKENI. The trim removed 5 bases at V and 2 bases at J, leaving 9 bases unmatched. This CDR3 reads CASSAVLAAYTDTQYF. The CDR3 DNA follows: TGTGCCAGCTCAGCGGTACTAGCGGCCTACACAGATACGCAGTATTTT.

The table lists this clonotype with many counts. V usage is TRBV7-9 and J usage is TRBJ2-1, with 8 bases identical to TRBD1. The CDR3 is 15 amino acids. Germline V CDR1 and CDR2: SEHNR, FQNEAQ (reference sequence). The junction had 9 bases not matched to a gene; V was cut back by 3 bases and J by 8 bases. As DNA, the CDR3 is TGTGCCAGCAGCTTTCAGGACAGGGCTTCGGATGAGCAGTTCTTC. Translating it yields CASSFQDRASDEQFF.

This clonotype was found many times. The chain joins TRBV7-9 to TRBJ2-1, with 14 bases fitting TRBD2. The germline V gene encodes CDR1 SEHNR and CDR2 FQNEAQ (reference sequence). Losses at the gene ends were 2 bases for V and 7 bases for J; bases not matched to a gene: 7. This CDR3 has 17 residues. This CDR3 is CASSLSGLAGVRNEQFF. The CDR3 DNA reads as TGTGCCAGCAGCTTATCGGGACTAGCGGGAGTCAGGAATGAGCAGTTCTTC.

This clonotype was observed a few times. The gene calls are TRBV20-1 and TRBJ1-2; 10 bases match TRBD1. V shed 6 bases, J shed 2 bases, and the junction held 6 bases outside the gene matches. The CDR3 contains 14 residues. Germline-derived CDR1 and CDR2 are DFQATT and SNEGSKA (reference sequence). This CDR3 reads CSAPGQGKNYGYTF. The CDR3, as DNA: TGCAGTGCACCGGGACAGGGGAAGAACTATGGCTACACCTTC.

The gene calls are TRBV29-1 and TRBJ1-5; the match to TRBD1 covers 7 bases. The CDR3 loop spans 16 amino acids. Germline trimming cut 8 bases from V and 2 bases from J; bases unmatched to any gene: 15. The V gene's germline CDR1 is SQVTM and CDR2 ANQGSEA. CDR3 residues: CSIWDSPTLGNQPQHF. The CDR3 nucleotides read TGCAGCATCTGGGACAGCCCTACCCTAGGCAATCAGCCCCAGCATTTT. The full variable domain, rest sourced from reference TRBV29-1 and TRBJ1-5, is SAVISQKPSRDICQRGTSLTIQCQVDSQVTMMFWYRQQPGQSLTLIATANQGSEATYESGFVIDKFPISRPNLTFSTLTVSNMSPEDSSIYLCSIWDSPTLGNQPQHFGDGTRLSIL.

The genes are TRBV19 and TRBJ2-7, with a tentative D call TRBD2 (5 bases). Germline V CDR1 and CDR2: LNHDA, SQIVND (reference sequence). V was shortened by 4 bases and J by 1 base, with 11 bases between the two germline ends. This CDR3 is 14 amino acids long. DNA for the CDR3: TGTGCCAGTAGTAGAGACTACGAATCCTACGAGCAGTACTTC. Residues: CASSRDYESYEQYF.

The chain joins TRBV6-1 to TRBJ2-1; D is unclear. Germline V gene data show CDR1 as MNHNS and CDR2 as SASEGT. V dropped 7 bases and J dropped 7 bases, with 20 bases sitting between them. CDR3 length: 15 residues. The CDR3 here is CASNRATVTSNEQFF. CDR3 sequence (DNA): TGTGCCAGCAACCGAGCGACCGTCACTTCAAATGAGCAGTTCTTC.